The clone carrying this T cell receptor beta chain has only a few counts. This entry belongs to a study of T cells after somatic rescue of genetic block. In germline, CDR1 is MNHNY, CDR2 SVGAGI (reference sequence). The CDR3 is 12 residues long. Deletions cut 4 bases from V and 6 bases from J, with 10 bases between. Profiled with immunoSEQ multiplex PCR; TCRdb holds only in-frame clones, not every one. The sample gives about 88,000 clones, 90% of which show up once; approximately 1.5% is in the top ten. The sample comprised peripheral blood mononuclear cells (PBMCs). The origin of this receptor is a woman aged 18-29 years. This chain links TRBV6-6 with TRBJ2-7; possible D gene TRBD1, 6 bases. The CDR3 nucleotides are TGTGCCAGCAGTTCTACCAGGGGCGAGCAGTACTTC. This encodes CASSSTRGEQYF.